The following is a TCR beta chain sequence with its context. Samples of blood were obtained at baseline, on cycle 4 day 1, and on cycle 7 day 1. The repertoire was sequenced with immunoSEQ multiplex PCR; TCRdb's copy has only in-frame clones and lacks some. The table shows around 62,000 clones, with 91% occurring only once. This record comes from a study of OX40 agonist ivuxolimab in advanced cancers. Study summary: Participants averaged approximately 60 years of age (range about 23 to 79) and were 75% to 90% male.

From germline, CDR1 is MNHEY and CDR2 SMNVEV (reference sequence). The length of the CDR3 is 20 residues. V trimming: 4 bases; J trimming: 4 bases; junction bases outside the gene matches: 20. The sequencing used CD4+ or CD8+ T cells sorted from blood, collected in a trial of the OX40 agonist ivuxolimab. This TCR came from an adult with an advanced solid tumor such as melanoma, head and neck, liver or kidney cancer. J is TRBJ2-5 and V is TRBV27, with TRBD2 identical over 11 bases. As DNA, the CDR3 is TGTGCCAGCAGTTCCATGAAACTTCCGGGACTAGCGGTCCGTGGAGAGACCCAGTACTTC. Translation: CASSSMKLPGLAVRGETQYF.